This TCR beta chain was observed in a study of glioma-infiltrating T cells. Broader study findings: Tissue and blood shared very few CDR3 sequences. Non-neoplastic patients had below-expected tissue-blood divergence, while all gliomas exceeded expectation.

Amplification of TCR alpha and beta CDR3 regions from RNA used iRepertoire nested multiplex PCR. Tissue mRNA or PBMC total RNA, roughly 100-400 ng, went into one-step reverse transcription and amplification. TCRdb re-derived calls from the multiplex PCR reads in MiXCR, one entry per CDR3 protein. The data contain under 20,000 distinct CDR3 sequences, roughly 50% of them seen just once; the ten biggest clones take up about 40%. V was trimmed by 3 bases and J by 2 bases, leaving 11 bases between them. Germline CDR1 reads SGHNT; CDR2 reads YYREEE (reference sequence). The CDR3 is 14 amino acids. In its sample, this clonotype was seen a few times. Its target is unknown.

This receptor was obtained from a human donor with low-grade glioma or glioblastoma, undergoing nonglioma brain surgery, or in good health (not recorded which). The chain has TRBV5-4 and TRBJ1-1; a possible D gene is TRBD1 (6 bases). Specimen: glioma tissue, nonneoplastic brain tissue, or PBMCs (not recorded which). Written as DNA, the CDR3 is TGTGCCAGCAGCTGGGGGCAGGGAAACACTGAAGCTTTCTTT. Translating gives CASSWGQGNTEAFF.